A selection of T cell receptor beta chains follows, all from one sample in a study. TCRdb reanalysed the 5' RACE reads using MiXCR and keeps one entry per CDR3 protein. The top ten clones hold over 2.5% of a sample with roughly 8,500 distinct CDR3 sequences, approximately 46% of them seen once. The sequenced sample consisted of Tregs sorted from a lymph node. The source of these receptors is a female donor with breast cancer. The CDR3 runs from the conserved cysteine through the conserved F or W. Each record gives: clone size, V gene, CDR3 protein. Size values are once, few and many counts, or a class for expanded clones, and some rows have none.

>once|TRBV20-1
CSAGQETQNF
>.|TRBV6-2/TRBV6-3
CASGRASGLGSYEQYF
>few|TRBV5-1
CASSSGQKDTDTQYF
>.|TRBV4-1
CASSQDRLAGATSYEQYF
>few|TRBV9
CASSVNGDPGTDTQYF
>.|TRBV7-8
CASSQGDRTHPGANVLTF
>.|TRBV15
CATSPGGTAYEQYF
>few|TRBV20-1
CSARDQGLEQYF
>.|TRBV5-1
CASQGGTGELFF
>.|TRBV4-1
CASSQVTSPGDSYEQYF
>.|TRBV7-9
CASSSGQGILPETQYF
>.|TRBV4-1
CASSQGPTSAGYEQYF
>few|TRBV20-1
CSAREAQGTNEKLFF
>.|TRBV20-1
CSALIQTSGGVSTDTQYF
>.|TRBV9
CASSVGGGVEYNEQFF
>.|TRBV7-8
CASSPGVGGTDTQYF
>few|TRBV7-9
CASSSSGARTDTQYF
>.|TRBV4-1
CASSQVPPLGQGFKAFF
>.|TRBV5-1
CASSLSGGMGETQYF
>.|TRBV28
CASSFWGTSYNEQFF
>few|TRBV10-1
CASSDSDGENIQYF
>.|TRBV6-5
CASSYRRWADTQYF
>.|TRBV6-5
CASSLTGSSVFFEQFF
>few|TRBV12-3/TRBV12-4
CASSSGTVVGGYTF
>.|TRBV5-1
CASSSPWAGEETQYF
>.|TRBV5-1
CASSLEGAGDTQYF
>.|TRBV2
CASRAFRTGLEYSNQPQHF
>.|TRBV25-1
CASRSVNEQFF
>.|TRBV19
CASSIVGSLNTEAFF
>.|TRBV6-1
CASSATANYGYTF
>.|TRBV12-3/TRBV12-4
CASSTGPHQPQHF